The 10 T cell receptor beta chains listed next were all sequenced from one sample in a study of T cell clonality in common variable immunodeficiency. Produced via immunoSEQ multiplex PCR; TCRdb's table is partial and in-frame only. Altogether roughly 60,000 clones were found in the sample, and no singletons occur. The sequencing sample was made of peripheral blood mononuclear cells. The receptors come from a person aged 18 to 75 in good health.

This clone was recorded at least ten times. The read gets to within 3 residues of the CDR3 end, and the germline J gene fills in the rest. The rearrangement uses TRBV2 and TRBJ2-5; TRBD2 matches 9 bases. Germline V lookup: CDR1 SNHLY, CDR2 FYNNEI. The ends lost 3 bases at V and 4 bases at J; junction bases unmatched: 9. The CDR3 is made up of 16 amino acids. The chain's CDR3 is CASSDPVAGVPETQYF. The DNA read from the CDR3 is TGTGCCAGCAGTGACCCGGTAGCGGGAGTCCCAGAGACC.

This clone appeared a few times. A clone one base away is much larger, so this may be a read error. The read comes to an end 3 residues before the CDR3 does, leaving the germline J gene to fill in the end. V gene TRBV7-2 combines with J gene TRBJ1-2, with TRBD1 matching over 7 bases. CDR1 and CDR2 from the germline V gene are SGHTA and FQGNSA. The CDR3 sequence is 14 residues long. This CDR3 is CASSSPQGNYDYTF. The sequenced CDR3 bases are TGTGCCAGCAGCTCCCCACAGGGGAACTATGAC.

This clone was seen repeatedly, ten times or more. The CDR3 end is not reached by the read, which stops 3 residues before it; the germline J gene fills it in. This rearrangement joins TRBV28 to TRBJ1-5; a weak D match, TRBD1 (6 bases). The CDR3 spans 13 residues. Germline V gene lookup returns CDR1 MDHEN and CDR2 SYDVKM. V lost 6 bases and J 9 bases, leaving 15 bases between the germline ends. The covered CDR3 bases are TGTGCCAGCAGCGACACAGGGTTATGGCCC. Protein sequence: CASSDTGLWP. The whole CDR3 is CASSDTGLWPQHF.

This clone was seen repeatedly, ten times or more. The read finishes 3 residues shy of the CDR3 end, and the germline J gene is used to complete it. The chain combines TRBV6-4 with TRBJ2-1; 12 bases align to TRBD2. Germline assignment: CDR1 MRHNA and CDR2 SNTAGT. This CDR3 region has 17 residues. J lost 8 bases, V lost 0 bases, and 8 bases had no gene match. CDR3 loop: CASSDSIPSGRGHEQFF. The CDR3 bases that were read are TGTGCCAGCAGTGACTCGATCCCTAGCGGGAGGGGCCATGAG.

With respect to this clone: Being one base from a much bigger clone, this may be a read error. The CDR3 end falls 3 residues outside the read, so it is completed with the germline J gene. The chain combines TRBV5-1 with TRBJ2-5; 13 nucleotides align to TRBD2. The V gene's germline CDR1 is SGHRS and CDR2 YFSETQ. The CDR3 covers 16 residues. The part of the CDR3 DNA that was read is TGCGCCAGCAGCCCGAGACTAGCGGGAGGCACAGATACC. It is translated as CASSPRLAGGTDT. The CDR3 in full is CASSPRLAGGTDTQYF.

This clone was detected ten times or more. The read halts 3 residues ahead of the CDR3 end, with the missing end drawn from the germline J gene. The rearrangement uses TRBV7-9 and TRBJ2-7; D not resolved. The CDR3 totals 12 residues. Germline values: CDR1 SEHNR, CDR2 FQNEAQ (reference sequence). V gave up 2 bases and J gave up 5 bases, with 7 bases separating them. CDR3 DNA (partial): TGTGCCAGCAGCTTATATTCAGACGAG. This translates into CASSLYSDE. The full CDR3 is CASSLYSDEQYF.

This clone was recorded many times. Here the CDR3 reads CASSLTRQGYYEQYF. The part of the CDR3 DNA that was read is TGTGCCAGCAGCTTAACGAGACAGGGATATTACGAG. The V gene is TRBV28, the J gene TRBJ2-7, with 7 bases lining up with TRBD1. The read stops 3 residues short of the end of the CDR3; the missing end is completed from the germline J gene. The germline CDR1 and CDR2 sequences are MDHEN and SYDVKM. The CDR3 extends over 15 amino acids. Trimming took 6 bases from V and 4 from J; bases not matched to a gene: 12.

Ten or more counts support this clone. The read ends 3 residues before the CDR3 terminus; that terminus is restored from the germline J gene. J is TRBJ2-1 and V is TRBV3-1 (or the pseudogene TRBV3-2); TRBD1 matches 9 bases. This CDR3 has 17 amino acids. V was pared by 1 base and J by 5 bases, with 9 bases of the junction left unmatched. The germline CDR1 and CDR2 sequences are LGHDT and YNNKEL (reference sequence). CDR3 DNA, as far as it was read: TGTGCCAGCAGCCAAGCCCCACGGACAGGGGCTCACAATGAG. This sequence encodes CASSQAPRTGAHNE. The complete CDR3 protein is CASSQAPRTGAHNEQFF.

This clone was observed many times. The read ends 3 residues shy of where the CDR3 ends; the end is completed using the germline J gene. This rearrangement joins TRBV19 to TRBJ1-2; D ambiguous. Germline values: CDR1 LNHDA, CDR2 SQIVND (reference sequence). The V gene lost 7 bases and the J gene lost 5 bases, with 5 bases spanning the gap. The CDR3 is made up of 10 amino acids. This chain's CDR3 is CASTRYGYTF. CDR3 DNA (partial): TGTGCCAGTACCAGGTATGGC.

This clone was seen repeatedly, ten times or more. Read coverage stops 3 residues before the CDR3 terminus; the germline J gene supplies the remainder. The chain carries TRBV19 and TRBJ1-5; TRBD1 matches 8 bases. Germline V CDR1 and CDR2: LNHDA, SQIVND (reference sequence). J gave up 1 base and V 5 bases, and 7 bases lay outside the gene matches. This CDR3 is built from 16 residues. CDR3 in amino acids: CASSATGGLSNQPQHF. The sequenced CDR3 bases are TGTGCCAGTAGTGCAACAGGGGGTTTGAGCAATCAGCCC.